This record looks at one T cell receptor beta chain sequence and its context. No antigen is known for it. The data originate from a study of cytomegalovirus exposure and HLA in healthy donors. Broader study findings: The study recorded about 150 TCR beta chains that were cytomegalovirus-associated. Sequencing likely generated an artifact that appeared as a cluster of highly shared sequence variants.

Among the donors, all were healthy bone marrow donors. The PCR contained 60 Vbeta and 13 Jbeta primers. Per the authors' pipeline: Approximately 83 million unique TCR beta chains, roughly 11 million shared, were counted in a later analysis. Assay: immunoSEQ multiplex PCR; the TCRdb copy retains only in-frame clones and omits some. That table is the source of V, J and clone size, and D and trimming were worked out from the DNA. The profile shows 250,000 to 350,000 clones, roughly 90% of them singletons. V was clipped by 8 bases and J by 4 bases; unmatched bases: 5. This CDR3 has 14 residues. Germline CDR1 and CDR2: MDHEN and SYDVKM.

Input material: PBMCs. The chain has TRBV28 and TRBJ2-7; TRBD2 matches at 13 bases. This TCR derives from a man aged 40-50 years in good health and CMV-seropositive. The CDR3 DNA follows: TGTGCCAGCGCCATGACTAGCGGGAGGTACGAGCAGTACTTC. Its protein is CASAMTSGRYEQYF.